This TCR beta chain was observed in a study of blood T cells in healthy people across ages. General study results and limits: Aged donors had fewer naive CD4+ cells and lower diversity than long-lived donors. The fall in TCR beta diversity per million T cells was roughly linear with age. CMV status of donors was unknown, possibly confounding expanded clonotype changes.

Concerning this clonotype itself: The antigen is not known.

A second PCR of 7 to 11 cycles used a sample-barcoded 5' primer and a J-beta primer mix. TCRdb used MiXCR to reprocess the 5' RACE reads, holding one entry per CDR3 protein. This table holds 2 million or so distinct CDR3 sequences, around half found once. Every donor gave 8.5 to 10 milliliters of peripheral blood. What was sequenced was blood. The TCR sequence derives from a woman aged 35 to 49 in good health.

The CDR3 DNA reads as TGTGCCAGCAGCCCCTCCGGGGCACCCCTCCACTTT. This encodes CASSPSGAPLHF. The V and J genes are TRBV9 and TRBJ1-6; D is unresolved. The length of the CDR3 is 12 residues. V shed 4 bases and J shed 11 bases, with 10 bases lying between them. CDR1 and CDR2 from the germline V gene are SGDLS and YYNGEE.